The present entry profiles one TCR beta chain with its context. Its antigen is still unknown. The CDR3 extends over 15 amino acids. Trimming cost V 5 bases and J 4 bases, with 15 bases left between them. Germline CDR1 and CDR2: SEHNR and FQNEAQ (reference sequence). The sample comes from a study of cytomegalovirus exposure and HLA in healthy donors. The PCR made use of 60 Vbeta and 13 Jbeta primers. Sequenced by immunoSEQ multiplex PCR; TCRdb stores in-frame clones only, minus some. This sample has about 120,000 clones, with approximately 75% found just once. All donors participated as healthy donors of bone marrow. Study conclusions and caveats: An apparent linkage of common viral pathogens to several of the most significant clusters emerged in a later analysis.

This TCR was sampled from a middle-aged man in good health and CMV-seronegative. V gene TRBV7-9 combines with J gene TRBJ1-3; no reliable D call. What was sequenced was PBMCs. The CDR3 sequence is CASSLTRSAGNTIYF. CDR3 coding DNA: TGTGCCAGCAGCCTAACCCGGTCAGCGGGAAACACCATATATTTT.